A few counts support the clone carrying this T cell receptor (beta chain). Its target is unknown. Each diagnosis drew on symptoms, thyroxine, TRAb, thyroid ultrasound and orbital computed tomography findings. V lost 6 bases and J lost 0, with 18 bases in between. Germline V CDR1 and CDR2: MGHRA, YSYEKL. The CDR3 is made up of 17 amino acids. This entry comes from a study of T cells in Graves' hyperthyroidism and ophthalmopathy. Study observations and caveats: Most thyroid clonotypes expanded above 0.001 were also detected in blood.

Template material for amplifying TCR beta CDR3 regions consisted of RNA transcripts. The TCR CDR3 was amplified in a first-round RT-PCR using the HTBI primer set. TCRdb used MiXCR to reprocess the multiplex PCR reads, holding one entry per CDR3 protein. The sample includes 200,000 to 250,000 distinct CDR3 sequences, roughly 17% of them seen just once. The sequence came from a woman aged 18-35 years with Graves' ophthalmopathy. The chain links TRBV4-1 to TRBJ1-3; D gene unclear. Material: blood. The CDR3 loop reads CASSFQALPTSGNTIYF. The CDR3 DNA reads as TGCGCCAGCAGTTTCCAGGCGCTACCGACCTCTGGAAACACCATATATTTT.